What follows describes a single TCR beta chain. Its matching antigen is unknown. The read ends 3 residues shy of where the CDR3 ends; the end is completed using the germline J gene. Aged roughly 9 to 70 years, CVID subjects averaged about 40 years old. Caucasian heritage predominated among both patients and controls. Blood came from CVID subjects not ill and not taking immunomodulatory or immunosuppressive medication. The method was immunoSEQ multiplex PCR; TCRdb's version includes in-frame clones alone and lacks a portion of them. The repertoire shows 15,000 to 20,000 clones, none seen only once; the top ten take around 6.6%. The data derive from a study of T cell clonality in common variable immunodeficiency. Study observations and caveats: CVID subjects showed higher TCRbeta clonality than healthy controls. Reportedly, TCR beta sequences from common variable immunodeficiency showed fewer deletions and N-nucleotide insertions.

The V segment lost 5 bases and the J segment 3 bases; nucleotides outside the gene matches: 11. The CDR3 sequence is 18 residues long. Germline V CDR1 and CDR2: LNHDA, SQIVND (reference sequence). The rearrangement links TRBV19 to TRBJ2-7; 15 bases align to TRBD2. The sequenced material came from peripheral blood mononuclear cells. The clonotype originates from a human donor with common variable immunodeficiency. CDR3 DNA, as far as it was read: TGTGCCAGTAGTTCGGGACTAGCGGGGGGCACAGCCGTCTACGAG. Translated, it gives CASSSGLAGGTAVYE. The full CDR3 protein is CASSSGLAGGTAVYEQYF.